This T cell receptor (beta chain) was identified during a study of beta chain features in type 1 diabetes. Every bit of the isolated RNA underwent reverse transcription, so sequencing read expressed TCRB transcripts. TCRdb's table, derived via immunoSEQ multiplex PCR, lists solely in-frame clones and lacks some. Here the sample spans approximately 260,000 clones, around 21% being singletons. CDR3 size: 14 residues. The V gene end was trimmed by 4 bases and the J gene end by 5 bases; junction bases not matched to a gene: 3. Per the germline V gene, CDR1 is SGHDT and CDR2 is YYEEEE. Study-wide results and limits: In every one of the four CD4+ subsets, TCRB CDR3s were moderately but significantly shorter in Type 1 diabetes patients. The naive, central memory and Treg TCRB repertoires looked more alike in patients than they did in healthy donors.

On this clone: Its antigen is undetermined.

The chain has TRBV5-6 and TRBJ2-1, with 10 bases aligning to TRBD1. The source is a woman aged 40 to 50 with type 1 diabetes. Sequences were obtained from naive CD4+ T cells from blood. CDR3 in amino acids: CASSRDRGHNEQFF. The CDR3 DNA reads TGTGCCAGCAGCCGGGACAGGGGTCACAATGAGCAGTTCTTC.